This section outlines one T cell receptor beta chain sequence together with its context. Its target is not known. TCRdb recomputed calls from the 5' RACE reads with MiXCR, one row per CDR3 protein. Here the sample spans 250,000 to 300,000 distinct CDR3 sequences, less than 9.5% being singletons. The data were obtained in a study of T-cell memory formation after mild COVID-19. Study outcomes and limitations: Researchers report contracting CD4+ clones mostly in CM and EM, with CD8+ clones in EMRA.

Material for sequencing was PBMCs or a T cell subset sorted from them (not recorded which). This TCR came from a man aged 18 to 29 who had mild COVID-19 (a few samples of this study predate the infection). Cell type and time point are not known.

The CDR3 DNA is TGTGCCAGCAGCTCGGCCCGTCGATCCGGGACAGGGACCTCCAATGAGCAGTTCTTC. As protein: CASSSARRSGTGTSNEQFF. The chain has TRBV7-9 and TRBJ2-1; TRBD1 matches at 9 bases. The CDR3 is made up of 19 amino acids. V lost 4 bases, J lost 6 bases, and 19 bases stayed unmatched. CDR1 is SEHNR and CDR2 is FQNEAQ in the germline V gene (reference sequence).